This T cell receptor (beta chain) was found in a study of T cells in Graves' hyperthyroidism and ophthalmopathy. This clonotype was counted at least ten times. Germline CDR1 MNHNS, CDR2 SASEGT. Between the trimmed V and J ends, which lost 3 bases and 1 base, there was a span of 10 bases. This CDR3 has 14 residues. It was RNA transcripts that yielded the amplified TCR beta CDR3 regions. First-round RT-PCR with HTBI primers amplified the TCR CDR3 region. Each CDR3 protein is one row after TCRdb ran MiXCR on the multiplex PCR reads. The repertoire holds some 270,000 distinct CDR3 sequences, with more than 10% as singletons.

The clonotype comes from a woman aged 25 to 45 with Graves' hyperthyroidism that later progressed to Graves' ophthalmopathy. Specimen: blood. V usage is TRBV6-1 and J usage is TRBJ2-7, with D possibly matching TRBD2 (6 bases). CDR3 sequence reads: CASSDWGLSYEQYF. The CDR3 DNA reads TGTGCCAGCAGTGACTGGGGACTGTCCTACGAGCAGTACTTC.